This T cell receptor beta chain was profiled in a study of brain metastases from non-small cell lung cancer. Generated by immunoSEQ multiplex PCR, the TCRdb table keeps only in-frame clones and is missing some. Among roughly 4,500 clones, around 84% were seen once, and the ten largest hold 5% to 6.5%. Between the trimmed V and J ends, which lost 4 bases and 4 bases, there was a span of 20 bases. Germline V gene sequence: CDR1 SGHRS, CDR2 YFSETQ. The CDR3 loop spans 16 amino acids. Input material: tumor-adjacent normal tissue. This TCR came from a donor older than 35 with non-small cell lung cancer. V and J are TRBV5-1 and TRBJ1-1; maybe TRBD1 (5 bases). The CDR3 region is CASSPFTAGKATEAFF. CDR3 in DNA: TGCGCCAGCAGCCCTTTTACGGCAGGGAAGGCCACTGAAGCTTTCTTT.